This entry concerns a single T cell receptor beta chain. The sample is drawn from a study of OX40 agonist ivuxolimab in advanced cancers. There are 15 residues in the CDR3. Per the germline V gene, CDR1 is SGHNT and CDR2 is YYREEE (reference sequence). V was cut by 0 bases and J by 1 base, with 11 bases left in between. Profiled with immunoSEQ multiplex PCR; TCRdb holds only in-frame clones, not every one. The sample yields around 80,000 clones, over 75% seen once. The chain carries TRBV5-4 and TRBJ2-7; D gene unclear. This clonotype was obtained from an adult with an advanced solid tumor such as melanoma, head and neck, liver or kidney cancer. The sequences come from CD4+ or CD8+ T cells sorted from blood, collected in a trial of the OX40 agonist ivuxolimab. CDR3 protein: CASSLASGGSYEQYF. In DNA form, the CDR3 reads TGTGCCAGCAGCTTGGCCTCGGGCGGATCCTACGAGCAGTACTTC. The variable domain in full, completed from reference TRBV5-4 and TRBJ2-7, reads ETGVTQSPTHLIKTRGQQVTLRCSSQSGHNTVSWYQQALGQGPQFIFQYYREEENGRGNFPPRFSGLQFPNYSSELNVNALELDDSALYLCASSLASGGSYEQYFGPGTRLTVT.